This TCR beta chain was retrieved from a study of OX40 agonist ivuxolimab in advanced cancers. Libraries were prepared by immunoSEQ multiplex PCR; TCRdb keeps only in-frame clonotypes and omits some of them. This sample has about 95,000 clones; roughly nine tenths occur once, and the top ten carry around 2.5%. This CDR3 contains 19 residues. V dropped 4 bases and J dropped 0 bases, with 19 bases sitting between them. Germline V gene lookup returns CDR1 LNHDA and CDR2 SQIVND (reference sequence). This sequence was found in an adult with an advanced solid tumor such as melanoma, head and neck, liver or kidney cancer. Sequencing was performed on CD4+ or CD8+ T cells sorted from blood, taken in a trial of the OX40 agonist ivuxolimab. V gene TRBV19 combines with J gene TRBJ2-6, with TRBD1 as a possible D gene (5 bases). The CDR3 region has the DNA TGTGCCAGTAGTACTTACTGGGGCGAAAGGAGCTCTGGGGCCAACGTCCTGACTTTC. It is translated as CASSTYWGERSSGANVLTF. Together with reference TRBV19 and TRBJ2-6, the CDR3 gives the full variable domain: DGGITQSPKYLFRKEGQNVTLSCEQNLNHDAMYWYRQDPGQGLRLIYYSQIVNDFQKGDIAEGYSVSREKKESFPLTVTSAQKNPTAFYLCASSTYWGERSSGANVLTFGAGSRLTVL.